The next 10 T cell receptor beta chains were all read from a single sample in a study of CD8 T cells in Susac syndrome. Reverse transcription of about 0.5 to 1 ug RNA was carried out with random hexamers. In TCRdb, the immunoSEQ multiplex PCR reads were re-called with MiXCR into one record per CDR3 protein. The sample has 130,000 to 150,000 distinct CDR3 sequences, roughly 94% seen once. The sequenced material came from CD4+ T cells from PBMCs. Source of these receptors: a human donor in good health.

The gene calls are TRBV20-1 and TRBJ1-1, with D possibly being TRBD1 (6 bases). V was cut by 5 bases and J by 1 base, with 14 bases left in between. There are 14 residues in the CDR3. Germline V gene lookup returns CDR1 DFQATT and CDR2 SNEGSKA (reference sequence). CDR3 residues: CSAPTGQKNTEAFF. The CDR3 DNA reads TGCAGTGCTCCCACCGGACAGAAGAACACTGAAGCTTTCTTT.

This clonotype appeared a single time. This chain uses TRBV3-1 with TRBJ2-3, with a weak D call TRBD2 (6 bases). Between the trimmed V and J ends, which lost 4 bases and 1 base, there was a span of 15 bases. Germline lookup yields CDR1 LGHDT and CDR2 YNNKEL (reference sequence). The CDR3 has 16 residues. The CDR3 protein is CASSLFAGRRTDTQYF. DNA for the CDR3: TGTGCCAGCAGCCTTTTCGCGGGAAGACGCACAGATACGCAGTATTTT.

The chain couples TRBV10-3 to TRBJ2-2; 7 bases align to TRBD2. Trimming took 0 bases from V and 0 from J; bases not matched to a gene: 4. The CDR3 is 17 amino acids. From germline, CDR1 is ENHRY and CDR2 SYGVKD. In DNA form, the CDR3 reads TGTGCCATCAGTGAGTCCTTAGGGACTACGAACACCGGGGAGCTGTTTTTT. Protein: CAISESLGTTNTGELFF.

CDR3: CASSSSGGAQPQHF. Written as DNA, the CDR3 is TGTGCCAGCAGTTCCAGTGGGGGGGCACAGCCCCAGCATTTT. The chain uses TRBV28 and TRBJ1-5, with TRBD1 as a possible D gene (6 bases). Per germline, CDR1 MDHEN and CDR2 SYDVKM. The germline V and J ends were trimmed by 4 bases and 7 bases, with 14 bases remaining between them. The CDR3 loop spans 14 amino acids.

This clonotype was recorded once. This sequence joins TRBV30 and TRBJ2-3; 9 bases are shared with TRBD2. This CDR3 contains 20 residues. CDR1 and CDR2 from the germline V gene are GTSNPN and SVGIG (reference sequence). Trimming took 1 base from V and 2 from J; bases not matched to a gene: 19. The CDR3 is CAWSGGRLAGGILPTDTQYF. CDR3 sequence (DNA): TGTGCCTGGAGTGGGGGCCGACTCGCGGGAGGGATACTCCCCACAGATACGCAGTATTTT.

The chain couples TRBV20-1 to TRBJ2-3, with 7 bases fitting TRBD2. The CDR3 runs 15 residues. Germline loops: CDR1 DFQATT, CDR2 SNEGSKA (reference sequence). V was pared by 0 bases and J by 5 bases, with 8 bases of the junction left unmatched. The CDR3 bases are TGCAGTGCTAGAGATGCGGGAGCCGGAAAAGATACGCAGTATTTT. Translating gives CSARDAGAGKDTQYF.

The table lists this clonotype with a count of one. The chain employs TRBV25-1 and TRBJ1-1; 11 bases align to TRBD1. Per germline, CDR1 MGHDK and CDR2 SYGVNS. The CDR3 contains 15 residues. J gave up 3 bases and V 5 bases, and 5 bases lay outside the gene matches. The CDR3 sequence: CASSLRDRGDTEAFF. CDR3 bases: TGTGCCAGCAGTCTCCGGGACAGGGGGGACACTGAAGCTTTCTTT.

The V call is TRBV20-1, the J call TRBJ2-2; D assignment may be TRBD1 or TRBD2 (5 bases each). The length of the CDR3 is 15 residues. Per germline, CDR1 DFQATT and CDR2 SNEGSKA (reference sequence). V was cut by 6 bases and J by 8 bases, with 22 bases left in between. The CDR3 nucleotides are TGCAGTGCCGAGTCCCGGGACGGGGCCGGTGGGGAGCTGTTTTTT. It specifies CSAESRDGAGGELFF.

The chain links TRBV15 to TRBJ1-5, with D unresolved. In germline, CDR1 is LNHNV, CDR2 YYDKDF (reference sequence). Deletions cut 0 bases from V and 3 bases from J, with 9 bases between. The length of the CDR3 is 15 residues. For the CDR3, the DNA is TGTGCCACCAGCAGAGATCCCCGATACAATCAGCCCCAGCATTTT. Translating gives CATSRDPRYNQPQHF. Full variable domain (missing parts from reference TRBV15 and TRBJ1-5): DAMVIQNPRYQVTQFGKPVTLSCSQTLNHNVMYWYQQKSSQAPKLLFHYYDKDFNNEADTPDNFQSRRPNTSFCFLDIRSPGLGDTAMYLCATSRDPRYNQPQHFGDGTRLSIL.

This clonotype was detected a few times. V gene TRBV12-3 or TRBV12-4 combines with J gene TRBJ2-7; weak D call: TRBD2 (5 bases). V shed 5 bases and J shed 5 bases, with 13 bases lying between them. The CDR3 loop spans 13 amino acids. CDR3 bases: TGTGCCAGCAGTCCGATCATCGGGGACGAGCAGTACTTC. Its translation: CASSPIIGDEQYF.